The 26 T cell receptor beta chains below come from one sample, sequenced in a study of shared clonotypes between healthy human individuals. The protocol was immunoSEQ multiplex PCR, while the TCRdb copy is restricted to in-frame clones and leaves out a portion. The sample shows about 2.4 million clones, approximately 93% of them seen only once. The sample consisted of naive CD4+ T cells from PBMCs. Subset described: CD45RA+ positively selected. The receptors shown here come from a man between 18 and 29 years old in good health. Some clones in this sample may be carry-over from other donors' samples.

The chain joins TRBV27 to TRBJ1-6; no firm D call. The CDR3 is 17 amino acids. V lost 10 bases and J lost 3, with 22 bases in between. Germline V gene sequence: CDR1 MNHEY, CDR2 SMNVEV (reference sequence). For the CDR3, the DNA is TGTGCCACCTCATCCGCCCCCCAGGATGGCTATAATTCACCCCTCCACTTT. Amino acid sequence: CATSSAPQDGYNSPLHF.

The rearrangement links TRBV6-1 to TRBJ2-7, with D perhaps TRBD2 (6 bases). The V gene's germline CDR1 is MNHNS and CDR2 SASEGT. Trimming removed 6 bases at V and 2 bases at J, with 11 bases between. The CDR3 spans 13 residues. The CDR3 coding sequence is TGTGCCAGCAGAGGGACTTTCCCCTACGAGCAGTACTTC. It translates to CASRGTFPYEQYF.

The V and J genes are TRBV28 and TRBJ1-1; no reliable D call. V lost 1 base and J 0 bases, leaving 12 bases between the germline ends. Germline values: CDR1 MDHEN, CDR2 SYDVKM. The CDR3 is made up of 16 amino acids. The CDR3: CASSLLGATMNTEAFF. The CDR3 DNA reads TGTGCCAGCAGTTTATTGGGAGCGACGATGAACACTGAAGCTTTCTTT.

The chain links TRBV5-1 to TRBJ2-5; the match to TRBD1 covers 10 bases. There are 14 residues in the CDR3. From germline, CDR1 is SGHRS and CDR2 YFSETQ. V shed 4 bases and J 5 bases; nucleotides not matched to a gene: 5. CDR3 amino acids: CASSNTGQGETQYF. The CDR3 DNA reads TGCGCCAGCAGCAATACGGGACAGGGGGAGACCCAGTACTTC.

As to this clone: Other nucleotide sequences from this sample produce the same CDR3. The rearrangement joins TRBV11-2 to TRBJ2-7; TRBD2 is a possible D gene (5 bases). V lost 8 bases and J lost 0, with 14 bases in between. Germline loops: CDR1 SGHAT, CDR2 FQNNGV. This CDR3 is 14 amino acids long. CDR3 sequence reads: CASSPRGSSYEQYF. Here the CDR3 DNA reads TGTGCCAGCTCCCCCCGCGGGTCCTCCTACGAGCAGTACTTC.

J is TRBJ1-1 and V is TRBV18; tentatively, D is TRBD1 (5 bases). CDR1 is KGHSH, CDR2 LQKENI, per germline. The V end lost 2 bases, the J end lost 2 bases, and 12 bases lay between the germline ends. The CDR3 covers 15 residues. CDR3 DNA sequence: TGTGCCAGCTCACCATTGGCAGGGACTAACACTGAAGCTTTCTTT. Protein sequence: CASSPLAGTNTEAFF.

This chain links TRBV30 with TRBJ2-7, with D unresolved. The CDR3 is 13 amino acids. From germline, CDR1 is GTSNPN and CDR2 SVGIG (reference sequence). The V gene lost 0 bases and the J gene lost 4 bases, with 10 bases spanning the gap. The CDR3 is CAWSVQQGYEQYF. The CDR3 DNA reads TGTGCCTGGAGTGTACAACAAGGATACGAGCAGTACTTC.

The gene calls are TRBV10-3 and TRBJ2-7, with TRBD2 as a possible D gene (7 bases). Germline assignment: CDR1 ENHRY and CDR2 SYGVKD. The CDR3 spans 16 residues. The V and J ends lost 0 bases and 2 bases respectively, with 14 bases between them. The CDR3 nucleotides are TGTGCCATCAGTGAGTCGTCGCCGGGGGGCCCCTACGAGCAGTACTTC. Translation gives CAISESSPGGPYEQYF.

The rearrangement uses TRBV5-1 and TRBJ2-7; TRBD1 matches 9 bases. There are 14 residues in the CDR3. CDR1 and CDR2 from the germline V gene are SGHRS and YFSETQ. The ends lost 4 bases at V and 6 bases at J; junction bases unmatched: 8. The CDR3 DNA reads as TGCGCCAGCAGCCCCGGGACAGGGACGACCGAGCAGTACTTC. Its translation is CASSPGTGTTEQYF.

The gene calls are TRBV25-1 and TRBJ1-3; D gene uncertain. This CDR3 region has 13 residues. The V end was cut by 6 bases, the J end by 0 bases, with 6 bases between. CDR1 is MGHDK and CDR2 is SYGVNS in the germline V gene. The chain's CDR3 is CASRESSGNTIYF. The CDR3 DNA sequence: TGTGCCAGCAGGGAGAGCTCTGGAAACACCATATATTTT. The full variable domain, with the rest looked up from reference TRBV25-1 and TRBJ1-3, is EADIYQTPRYLVIGTGKKITLECSQTMGHDKMYWYQQDPGMELHLIHYSYGVNSTEKGDLSSESTVSRIRTEHFPLTLESARPSHTSQYLCASRESSGNTIYFGEGSWLTVV.

The V call is TRBV5-4, the J call TRBJ2-7; D is unclear. The CDR3 totals 12 residues. Germline V gene sequence: CDR1 SGHNT, CDR2 YYREEE (reference sequence). With 1 base removed from V and 1 base from J, the gap between germline ends came to 3 bases. CDR3 region: CASSLISYEQYF. The CDR3 coding sequence is TGTGCCAGCAGCTTGATTTCCTACGAGCAGTACTTC.

The V call is TRBV2, the J call TRBJ2-5; D is possibly TRBD1 or TRBD2 (5 bases each). V lost 2 bases to trimming and J lost 2 bases, with 21 bases between them. Germline CDR1 is SNHLY and CDR2 is FYNNEI. This CDR3 contains 18 residues. CDR3 protein: CASSEYYDPRDGQETQYF. In DNA form, the CDR3 reads TGTGCCAGCAGTGAATACTATGACCCCCGGGACGGTCAAGAGACCCAGTACTTC. Drawing the rest from reference TRBV2 and TRBJ2-5, the complete variable domain is EPEVTQTPSHQVTQMGQEVILRCVPISNHLYFYWYRQILGQKVEFLVSFYNNEISEKSEIFDDQFSVERPDGSNFTLKIRSTKLEDSAMYFCASSEYYDPRDGQETQYFGPGTRLLVL.

This clone was observed once. Compared with germline, one end of the junction differs, possibly owing to a read error. This rearrangement joins TRBV29-1 to TRBJ2-7, with D unresolved. Germline V CDR1 and CDR2: SQVTM, ANQGSEA. This CDR3 is 13 amino acids long. The CDR3 protein is CSVEEWVNHEKYF. CDR3 in DNA: TGCAGCGTTGAAGAGTGGGTGAATCACGAGAAGTACTTC.

This chain connects TRBV6-1 to TRBJ2-7, with D unclear. The CDR3 has 14 amino acids. Per germline, CDR1 MNHNS and CDR2 SASEGT. Trimming pared 6 bases from V and 0 bases from J, leaving 12 bases between. In DNA form, the CDR3 reads TGTGCCAGCAGGGCTTCGACCAACTCCTACGAGCAGTACTTC. Encoded protein: CASRASTNSYEQYF.

The V gene is TRBV28, the J gene TRBJ2-5; D not certain. The CDR3 is 13 amino acids. Trimming took 8 bases from V and 3 from J, leaving 13 bases between them. Germline CDR1 is MDHEN and CDR2 is SYDVKM. CDR3 sequence reads: CASDRNNEETQYF. The CDR3 coding sequence is TGTGCCAGCGATAGAAATAATGAAGAGACCCAGTACTTC.

The chain uses TRBV29-1 and TRBJ2-7; D may match TRBD1 or TRBD2 (5 bases each). CDR1 SQVTM and CDR2 ANQGSEA come from the germline V gene. The CDR3 is made up of 13 amino acids. V was clipped by 3 bases and J by 2 bases, with 11 bases between them. The CDR3 region has the DNA TGCAGCGTTGACGGTCCGGGGCCCTACGAGCAGTACTTC. It translates to CSVDGPGPYEQYF.

The genes are TRBV5-6 and TRBJ2-6, with a weak D call TRBD2 (5 bases). Per the germline V gene, CDR1 is SGHDT and CDR2 is YYEEEE. CDR3 size: 18 residues. The V and J ends lost 3 bases and 1 base respectively, with 17 bases between them. The CDR3 bases are TGTGCCAGCAGCTCCGGACTCCTCCTAGAGTCTGGGGCCAACGTCCTGACTTTC. Protein: CASSSGLLLESGANVLTF.

Turning to this clone: Other DNA sequences within the sample encode an identical CDR3. The chain recombines TRBV9 with TRBJ2-5; D gene ambiguous. The CDR3 extends over 15 amino acids. Germline loops: CDR1 SGDLS, CDR2 YYNGEE. V lost 0 bases and J lost 1, with 10 bases in between. CDR3 residues: CASSVVAGRQETQYF. Written as DNA, the CDR3 is TGTGCCAGCAGCGTAGTTGCAGGTCGCCAAGAGACCCAGTACTTC.

The gene calls are TRBV7-9 and TRBJ2-7; D remains unclear. CDR1 SEHNR and CDR2 FQNEAQ come from the germline V gene (reference sequence). The CDR3 is made up of 16 amino acids. V was pared by 5 bases and J by 5 bases, with 22 bases between. As DNA, the CDR3 is TGTGCCAGCAGCCAATACCCCCCCCAGGCCGGGCACGAGCAGTACTTC. This sequence encodes CASSQYPPQAGHEQYF.

V usage is TRBV11-2 and J usage is TRBJ2-2, with 9 bases fitting TRBD1. CDR1 and CDR2 (germline): SGHAT, FQNNGV. V was clipped by 7 bases and J by 6 bases; unmatched bases: 15. The CDR3 extends over 17 amino acids. The CDR3 loop is CASTLVRTGGASGELFF. DNA for the CDR3: TGTGCCAGCACCCTAGTGCGTACAGGGGGCGCATCCGGGGAGCTGTTTTTT.

The chain combines TRBV4-3 with TRBJ1-1; D is unresolved. V was cut by 1 base and J by 1 base, with 7 bases left in between. The CDR3 runs 14 residues. CDR1 and CDR2 from the germline V gene are LGHNA and YSLEER. CDR3 loop: CASSQGYGNTEAFF. As DNA, the CDR3 is TGCGCCAGCAGCCAAGGGTACGGGAACACTGAAGCTTTCTTT.

The chain employs TRBV4-2 and TRBJ2-7, with D perhaps TRBD2 (6 bases). The V gene's germline CDR1 is LGHNA and CDR2 YNFKEQ. The CDR3 has 15 amino acids. V lost 0 bases, J lost 2 bases, and 11 bases lay in between. This CDR3 is CASSQDGTAAYEQYF. In DNA form, the CDR3 reads TGTGCCAGCAGCCAAGATGGGACTGCGGCCTACGAGCAGTACTTC.

The rearrangement links TRBV4-2 to TRBJ1-5; no clear D gene. Trimming removed 0 bases from V and 4 bases from J, with 10 bases in between. Germline V gives CDR1 LGHNA, CDR2 YNFKEQ. The CDR3 has 15 amino acids. For the CDR3, the DNA is TGTGCCAGCAGCCAAGACGGAATGATGAATCAGCCCCAGCATTTT. Amino acid sequence: CASSQDGMMNQPQHF.

This chain uses TRBV30 with TRBJ1-6, with D hard to call. The germline CDR1 and CDR2 sequences are GTSNPN and SVGIG (reference sequence). V gave up 3 bases and J gave up 3 bases, with 6 bases separating them. The CDR3 is made up of 13 amino acids. The CDR3 loop reads CAWRTDYNSPLHF. CDR3 DNA sequence: TGTGCCTGGAGGACCGACTATAATTCACCCCTCCACTTT.

This clone was observed once. The chain recombines TRBV9 with TRBJ2-7; D may be TRBD1 (5 bases). Germline CDR1 SGDLS, CDR2 YYNGEE. The CDR3 totals 15 residues. The V and J ends lost 0 bases and 6 bases respectively, with 16 bases between them. The CDR3 loop reads CASSVDIAGQGEQYF. CDR3 bases: TGTGCCAGCAGCGTAGATATAGCCGGGCAGGGCGAGCAGTACTTC.

In this sample, this clone turned up a few times. The V gene is TRBV9, the J gene TRBJ2-7, with D possibly TRBD1 on 5 matching bases. Germline V gene sequence: CDR1 SGDLS, CDR2 YYNGEE. With 5 bases removed from V and 4 bases from J, the gap between germline ends came to 16 bases. The CDR3 consists of 14 residues. The CDR3 spells CASSPRGYGYEQYF. DNA for the CDR3: TGTGCCAGCAGTCCAAGGGGTTACGGATACGAGCAGTACTTC. Full variable domain (missing parts from reference TRBV9 and TRBJ2-7): DSGVTQTPKHLITATGQRVTLRCSPRSGDLSVYWYQQSLDQGLQFLIQYYNGEERAKGNILERFSAQQFPDLHSELNLSSLELGDSALYFCASSPRGYGYEQYFGPGTRLTVT.